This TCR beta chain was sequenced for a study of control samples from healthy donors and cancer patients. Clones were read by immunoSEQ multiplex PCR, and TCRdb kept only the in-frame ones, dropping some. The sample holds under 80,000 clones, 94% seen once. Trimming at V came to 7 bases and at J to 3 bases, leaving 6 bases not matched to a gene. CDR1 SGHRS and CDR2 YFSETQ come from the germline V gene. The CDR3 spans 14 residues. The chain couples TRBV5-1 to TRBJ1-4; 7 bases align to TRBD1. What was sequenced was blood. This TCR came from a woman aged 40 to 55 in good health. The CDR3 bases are TGCGCCAGCTCCTCCGGGACAGCTAATGAAAAACTGTTTTTT. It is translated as CASSSGTANEKLFF.